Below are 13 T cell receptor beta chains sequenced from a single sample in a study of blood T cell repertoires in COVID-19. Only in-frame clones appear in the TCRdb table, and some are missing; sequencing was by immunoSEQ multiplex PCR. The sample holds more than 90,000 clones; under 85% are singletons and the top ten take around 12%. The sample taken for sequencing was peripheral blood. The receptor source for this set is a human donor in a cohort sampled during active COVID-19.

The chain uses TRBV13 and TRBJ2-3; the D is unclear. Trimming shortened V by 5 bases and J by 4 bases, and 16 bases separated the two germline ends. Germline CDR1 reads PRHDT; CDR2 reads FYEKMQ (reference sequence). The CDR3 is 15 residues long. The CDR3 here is CASSPGPLFSDTQYF. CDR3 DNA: TGTGCCAGCAGCCCAGGCCCACTTTTTTCAGATACGCAGTATTTT.

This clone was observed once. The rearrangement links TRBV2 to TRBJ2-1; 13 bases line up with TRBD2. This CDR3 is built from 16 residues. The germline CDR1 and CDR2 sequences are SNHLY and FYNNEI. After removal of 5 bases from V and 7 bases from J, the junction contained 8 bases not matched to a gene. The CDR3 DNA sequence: TGTGCCAGCAGTCCCACTAGCGGGAGGGCCACTAATGAGCAGTTCTTC. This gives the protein CASSPTSGRATNEQFF. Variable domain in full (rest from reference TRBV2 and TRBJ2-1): EPEVTQTPSHQVTQMGQEVILRCVPISNHLYFYWYRQILGQKVEFLVSFYNNEISEKSEIFDDQFSVERPDGSNFTLKIRSTKLEDSAMYFCASSPTSGRATNEQFFGPGTRLTVL.

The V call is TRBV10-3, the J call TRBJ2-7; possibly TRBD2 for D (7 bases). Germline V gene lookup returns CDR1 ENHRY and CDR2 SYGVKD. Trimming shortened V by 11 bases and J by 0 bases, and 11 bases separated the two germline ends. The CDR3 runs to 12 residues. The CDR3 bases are TGTGCCCACGGGGGGCTCTCCTACGAGCAGTACTTC. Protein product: CAHGGLSYEQYF.

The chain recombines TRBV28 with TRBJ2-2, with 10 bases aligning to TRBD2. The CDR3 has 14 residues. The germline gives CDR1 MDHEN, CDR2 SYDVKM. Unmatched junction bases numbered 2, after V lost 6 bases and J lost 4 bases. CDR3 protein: CASSSSGGTGELFF. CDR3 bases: TGTGCCAGCAGCTCTAGCGGGGGCACCGGGGAGCTGTTTTTT.

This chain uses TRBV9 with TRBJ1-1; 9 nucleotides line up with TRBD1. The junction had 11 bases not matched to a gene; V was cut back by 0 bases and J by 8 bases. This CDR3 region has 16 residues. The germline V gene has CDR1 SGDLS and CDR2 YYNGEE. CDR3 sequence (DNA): TGTGCCAGCAGCGTAGGAGCGGGACAGGGAGCCTCCGAAGCTTTCTTT. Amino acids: CASSVGAGQGASEAFF.

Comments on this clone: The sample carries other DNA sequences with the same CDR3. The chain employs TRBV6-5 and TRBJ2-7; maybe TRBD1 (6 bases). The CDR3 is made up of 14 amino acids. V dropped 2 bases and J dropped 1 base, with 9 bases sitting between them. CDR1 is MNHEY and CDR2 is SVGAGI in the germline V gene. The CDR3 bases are TGTGCCAGCAGTTACCGGGACACGTCCTACGAGCAGTACTTC. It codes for CASSYRDTSYEQYF.

In DNA, the CDR3 is TGCGCCAGCAGCCAGGCCGTTAAGGCAGGGAACGGAAACACCATATATTTT. This sequence encodes CASSQAVKAGNGNTIYF. The chain has TRBV4-1 and TRBJ1-3; D may be TRBD1 (5 bases). With 3 bases removed from V and 4 bases from J, the gap between germline ends came to 19 bases. Germline lookup yields CDR1 MGHRA and CDR2 YSYEKL. This CDR3 is 17 amino acids long.

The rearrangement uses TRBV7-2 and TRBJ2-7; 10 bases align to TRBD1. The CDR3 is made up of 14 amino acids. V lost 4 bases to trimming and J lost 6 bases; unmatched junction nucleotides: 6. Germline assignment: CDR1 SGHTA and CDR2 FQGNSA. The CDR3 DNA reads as TGTGCCAGCAGCTCCGGGACAGGGGCTTTCGAGCAGTACTTC. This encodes CASSSGTGAFEQYF.

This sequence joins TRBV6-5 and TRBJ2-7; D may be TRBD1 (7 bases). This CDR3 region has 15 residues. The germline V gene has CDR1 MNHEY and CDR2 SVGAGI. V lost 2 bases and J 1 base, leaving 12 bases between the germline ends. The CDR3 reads CASSYGAGGSYEQYF. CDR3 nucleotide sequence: TGTGCCAGCAGTTACGGGGCAGGGGGGTCCTACGAGCAGTACTTC.

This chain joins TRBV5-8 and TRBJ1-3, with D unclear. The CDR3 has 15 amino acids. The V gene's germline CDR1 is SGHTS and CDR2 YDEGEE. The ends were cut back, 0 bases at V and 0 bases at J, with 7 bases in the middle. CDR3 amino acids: CASSLGHSSGNTIYF. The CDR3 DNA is TGTGCCAGCAGCTTGGGACATTCCTCTGGAAACACCATATATTTT.

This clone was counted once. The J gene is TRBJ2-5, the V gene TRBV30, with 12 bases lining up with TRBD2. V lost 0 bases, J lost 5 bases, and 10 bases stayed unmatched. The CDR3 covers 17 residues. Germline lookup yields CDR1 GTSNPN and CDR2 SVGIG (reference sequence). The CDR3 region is CAWSVGASGGVMETQYF. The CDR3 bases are TGTGCCTGGAGTGTAGGGGCTAGCGGGGGGGTTATGGAGACCCAGTACTTC.

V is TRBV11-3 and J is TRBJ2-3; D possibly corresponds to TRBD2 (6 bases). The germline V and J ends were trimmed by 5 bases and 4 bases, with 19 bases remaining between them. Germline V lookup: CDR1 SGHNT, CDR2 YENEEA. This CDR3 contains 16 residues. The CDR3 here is CASSPRVGSQADTQYF. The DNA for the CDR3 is TGTGCCAGCAGCCCCCGGGTCGGGAGTCAGGCAGATACGCAGTATTTT.

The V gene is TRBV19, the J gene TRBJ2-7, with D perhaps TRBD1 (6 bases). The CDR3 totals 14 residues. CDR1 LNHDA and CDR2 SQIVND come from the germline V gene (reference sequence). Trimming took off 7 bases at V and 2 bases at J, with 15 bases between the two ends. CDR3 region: CASTNGGGTYEQYF. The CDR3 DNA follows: TGTGCCAGTACCAATGGGGGCGGAACCTACGAGCAGTACTTC.